This T cell receptor beta chain was profiled in a study of CD8+ T cells in alopecia areata. The wider study: The approximately 6-11-week-old female C3H/HeJ mice were given skin taken from roughly 6-13-month-old C3H/HeJ graft donors that had spontaneous alopecia.

Isolated RNA was reverse transcribed into cDNA used as the sequencing template. Generated by immunoSEQ multiplex PCR, the TCRdb table keeps only in-frame clones and is missing some. This sample carries more than 90,000 clones, none of them present only once. The CDR3 runs 14 residues. Germline CDR1 NSQYPW, CDR2 LRSPGD (reference sequence). V dropped 1 base and J dropped 3 bases, with 6 bases sitting between them. The sample holds a few counts of this clone. Its target is unknown. Gene names refer to mouse genes. The read falls 4 residues short of the CDR3 end, and the missing part is taken from the germline J gene. Study observations and caveats: Across lesional scalp, and particularly alopecia totalis/universalis, clonality surpassed that of normal scalp.

The V gene is TRBV1, the J gene TRBJ1-4, with D unresolved. The material sequenced was lesional skin. This TCR came from a C3H/HeJ mouse with alopecia areata. The strain's MHC haplotype is H2-k. The sequenced CDR3 bases are TGCACCTGCAGTGCAGCTGACACCAACGAA. It specifies CTCSAADTNE. The whole CDR3 protein reads CTCSAADTNERLFF.